This TCR beta chain was identified during a study of blood T cell repertoires in COVID-19. Study overall: Italy, Spain and the United States were the sources of the convalescent and acute COVID-19 samples. From T cells, B-cell-depleted T cells, or PBMCs came the material, which was cDNA or gDNA.

The CDR3 runs to 17 residues. CDR1 is SGHRS, CDR2 YFSETQ, per germline. Losses at the gene ends were 0 bases for V and 6 bases for J; bases not matched to a gene: 9. Original handling: Amplification of reference gene primers was used by the study to estimate nucleated cell counts. Only in-frame clones appear in the TCRdb table, and some are missing; sequencing was by immunoSEQ multiplex PCR. That table is the source of V, J and clone size, and D and trimming were worked out from the DNA. The sample shows some 150,000 clones, 80% to 90% of them seen only once. The genes are TRBV5-1 and TRBJ2-1; 10 bases match TRBD2. Material: peripheral blood. This clonotype was obtained from a woman between 40 and 50 years old with acute or convalescent COVID-19. The CDR3 region has the DNA TGCGCCAGCAGCTTGGATGCAGCGGGGGGGCCTGGCAATGAGCAGTTCTTC. Amino acids: CASSLDAAGGPGNEQFF.